This T cell receptor (beta chain) was identified in a study of blood T cell repertoires in COVID-19. The CDR3 loop spans 15 amino acids. From germline, CDR1 is SEHNR and CDR2 FQNEAQ (reference sequence). J was trimmed by 0 bases and V by 5 bases; bases with no gene match: 6. As originally analysed: Amplification from reference gene primers served as the basis for estimated nucleated cell counts. Data came from immunoSEQ multiplex PCR; TCRdb stores just in-frame clones and leaves some out. V and J calls plus clone size are reproduced from that table; the DNA served to infer D and trimming. The sample yields about 190,000 clones, 89% seen once.

Input material: peripheral blood. This TCR derives from a man aged 35-49 years with acute or convalescent COVID-19. The gene calls are TRBV7-9 and TRBJ1-1; TRBD1 matches 7 bases. CDR3 sequence: CASSRQGLMNTEAFF. DNA of the CDR3: TGTGCCAGCAGCCGACAGGGCCTAATGAACACTGAAGCTTTCTTT.